The next 16 T cell receptor beta chains were all read from a single sample in a study of blood T cell repertoires in COVID-19. Sequenced by immunoSEQ multiplex PCR; TCRdb stores in-frame clones only, minus some. Of hundreds of thousands of clones detected, 90% appear once; the ten largest clones hold 1.7%. Sequencing used PBMCs or T cells enriched from blood (not recorded which). These TCRs come from a woman under 30 with acute COVID-19.

The chain has TRBV15 and TRBJ1-1; 7 bases agree with TRBD1. V lost 5 bases and J lost 2; bases outside the gene matches: 5. CDR1 and CDR2 (germline): LNHNV, YYDKDF (reference sequence). There are 14 residues in the CDR3. The CDR3, as DNA: TGTGCCACCAGCGGGCGGGACAGTAACACTGAAGCTTTCTTT. Translated: CATSGRDSNTEAFF.

This clone was counted only a few times. In DNA, the CDR3 is TGTGCCAGCTCACCACGCTTACAGGGTTGGCAGAACACCATATATTTT. Protein sequence: CASSPRLQGWQNTIYF. The rearrangement links TRBV18 to TRBJ1-3, with a weak D call TRBD1 (6 bases). Germline CDR1 and CDR2: KGHSH and LQKENI. The CDR3 sequence is 16 residues long. Trimming left V 1 base short and J 7 bases short, with 17 bases between.

The chain joins TRBV10-3 to TRBJ2-7; TRBD2 might be the D (6 bases). CDR1 ENHRY and CDR2 SYGVKD come from the germline V gene. Trimming took off 8 bases at V and 7 bases at J, with 18 bases between the two ends. The CDR3 totals 13 residues. The chain's CDR3 is CAIGVGTSTEQYF. The CDR3 DNA reads as TGTGCCATCGGAGTTGGGACTTCCACAGAGCAGTACTTC.

The chain has TRBV27 and TRBJ2-7; D gene uncertain. Trimming removed 0 bases at V and 4 bases at J, with 7 bases between. This CDR3 region has 13 residues. Germline values: CDR1 MNHEY, CDR2 SMNVEV (reference sequence). The CDR3 reads CASSLSSNYEQYF. DNA for the CDR3: TGTGCCAGCAGTTTATCTTCAAATTACGAGCAGTACTTC.

V is TRBV11-2 and J is TRBJ2-7, with 9 bases that match TRBD1. V shed 1 base, J shed 1 base, and the junction held 8 bases outside the gene matches. CDR1 is SGHAT, CDR2 FQNNGV, per germline. The CDR3 covers 17 residues. The CDR3 coding sequence is TGTGCCAGCAGCTTAGCCTCTGGACAGGGGACTTCCTACGAGCAGTACTTC. Its translation is CASSLASGQGTSYEQYF.

The DNA for the CDR3 is TGTGCCAGCAGTTACTCCACAGGGAACACTGAAGCTTTCTTT. Amino acid sequence: CASSYSTGNTEAFF. The chain links TRBV6-5 to TRBJ1-1, with D possibly TRBD1 on 5 matching bases. The V gene lost 0 bases and the J gene lost 1 base, with 6 bases spanning the gap. The germline V gene encodes CDR1 MNHEY and CDR2 SVGAGI. This CDR3 has 14 amino acids.

This clone was recorded once. The chain couples TRBV25-1 to TRBJ2-7; possibly TRBD1 for D (6 bases). Germline values: CDR1 MGHDK, CDR2 SYGVNS. The CDR3 runs to 16 residues. Between the trimmed V and J ends, which lost 6 bases and 0 bases, there was a span of 18 bases. Here the CDR3 reads CASSGPGTYRSYEQYF. CDR3 bases: TGTGCCAGCAGCGGACCGGGGACATACCGCTCCTACGAGCAGTACTTC.

This chain links TRBV5-1 with TRBJ2-7, with 10 bases that match TRBD2. The CDR3 is made up of 16 amino acids. The V segment lost 0 bases and the J segment 1 base; nucleotides outside the gene matches: 4. Germline lookup yields CDR1 SGHRS and CDR2 YFSETQ. The CDR3 DNA reads TGCGCCAGCAGCTTGGTCGCTAGCGGGGGATCCTACGAGCAGTACTTC. Protein product: CASSLVASGGSYEQYF.

As concerns this clone: The same CDR3 can be traced to other DNA sequences in this sample. The V call is TRBV6-5, the J call TRBJ2-7; D ambiguous. This CDR3 is built from 10 residues. V was shortened by 8 bases and J by 2 bases, with 4 bases between the two germline ends. Germline V gene lookup returns CDR1 MNHEY and CDR2 SVGAGI. In nucleotides, the CDR3 is TGTGCCAGCGGCACCTACGAGCAGTACTTC. Protein sequence: CASGTYEQYF.

The chain has TRBV4-1 and TRBJ1-4, with D perhaps matching TRBD1 (5 bases). Per germline, CDR1 MGHRA and CDR2 YSYEKL. The CDR3 has 15 amino acids. Trimming left V 4 bases short and J 8 bases short, with 17 bases between. DNA for the CDR3: TGCGCCAGCAGCCTTTGGTGGGGGGTTCGGGAAAAACTGTTTTTT. It yields the protein CASSLWWGVREKLFF.

V usage is TRBV2 and J usage is TRBJ1-3; D is undetermined. CDR1 is SNHLY, CDR2 FYNNEI, per germline. V was cut by 4 bases and J by 4 bases, with 11 bases left in between. This CDR3 comprises 14 residues. The chain's CDR3 is CASSAWQAGNTIYF. The CDR3 nucleotides read TGTGCCAGCAGTGCTTGGCAGGCCGGAAACACCATATATTTT.

The chain joins TRBV27 to TRBJ2-1, with a weak D call TRBD2 (6 bases). The V gene lost 5 bases and the J gene lost 2 bases, with 7 bases spanning the gap. The CDR3 covers 13 residues. The V gene's germline CDR1 is MNHEY and CDR2 SMNVEV (reference sequence). The CDR3 sequence is CASSTGAYNEQFF. CDR3 DNA sequence: TGTGCCAGCAGTACGGGAGCCTACAATGAGCAGTTCTTC.

The rearrangement links TRBV7-6 to TRBJ2-3, with 11 bases identical to TRBD2. The CDR3 has 19 residues. Trimming cost V 4 bases and J 2 bases; bases outside gene matches: 14. Germline CDR1 SGHVS, CDR2 FNYEAQ. CDR3 sequence (DNA): TGTGCCAGCAGCTCAACCTTACTAGCGGGAGAGTCCCACACAGATACGCAGTATTTT. Protein: CASSSTLLAGESHTDTQYF.

The rearrangement joins TRBV27 to TRBJ1-1, with D perhaps TRBD1 (6 bases). Per germline, CDR1 MNHEY and CDR2 SMNVEV (reference sequence). With 4 bases removed from V and 4 bases from J, the gap between germline ends came to 16 bases. The CDR3 covers 15 residues. CDR3 protein: CASSSRTDRGTEAFF. Written as DNA, the CDR3 is TGTGCCAGCAGTTCTCGGACAGATCGCGGCACTGAAGCTTTCTTT.

The chain recombines TRBV7-6 with TRBJ2-3; 13 nucleotides agree with TRBD2. The germline gives CDR1 SGHVS, CDR2 FNYEAQ. After removal of 5 bases from V and 3 bases from J, the junction contained 5 bases not matched to a gene. The CDR3 has 16 amino acids. The CDR3: CASSLLGLAGTDTQYF. CDR3 coding DNA: TGTGCCAGCAGCCTTTTGGGACTAGCGGGGACAGATACGCAGTATTTT.

Comments on this clone: Within the sample, other DNA sequences also encode this same CDR3. V and J are TRBV19 and TRBJ1-4; perhaps TRBD1 as D (6 bases). The CDR3 is 15 residues long. Trimming cost V 3 bases and J 0 bases, with 8 bases left between them. In germline, CDR1 is LNHDA, CDR2 SQIVND (reference sequence). The CDR3 region is CASSIAGATNEKLFF. CDR3 nucleotides: TGTGCCAGTAGTATCGCAGGGGCAACTAATGAAAAACTGTTTTTT.